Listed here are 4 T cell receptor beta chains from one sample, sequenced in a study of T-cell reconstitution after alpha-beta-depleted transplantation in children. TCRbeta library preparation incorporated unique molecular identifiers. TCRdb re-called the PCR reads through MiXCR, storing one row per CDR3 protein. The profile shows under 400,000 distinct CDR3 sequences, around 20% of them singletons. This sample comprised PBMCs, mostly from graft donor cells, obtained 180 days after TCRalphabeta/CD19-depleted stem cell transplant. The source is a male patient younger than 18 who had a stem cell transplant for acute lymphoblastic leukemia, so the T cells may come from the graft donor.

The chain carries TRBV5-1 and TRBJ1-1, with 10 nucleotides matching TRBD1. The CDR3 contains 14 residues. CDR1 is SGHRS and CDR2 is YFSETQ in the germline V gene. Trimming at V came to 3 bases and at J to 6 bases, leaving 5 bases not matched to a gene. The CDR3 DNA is TGCGCCAGCAGCTGGGGACAGGGGTTGGCTGAAGCTTTCTTT. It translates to CASSWGQGLAEAFF.

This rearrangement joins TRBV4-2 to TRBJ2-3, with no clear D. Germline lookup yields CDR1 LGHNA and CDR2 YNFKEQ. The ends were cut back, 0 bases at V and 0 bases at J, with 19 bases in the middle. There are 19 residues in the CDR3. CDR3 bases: TGTGCCAGCAGCCAAGAACCCCGTCATAGCAGTCGAAGCACAGATACGCAGTATTTT. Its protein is CASSQEPRHSSRSTDTQYF.

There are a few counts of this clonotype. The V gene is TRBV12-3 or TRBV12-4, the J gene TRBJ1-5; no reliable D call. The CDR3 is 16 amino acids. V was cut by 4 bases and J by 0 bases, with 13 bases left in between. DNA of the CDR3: TGTGCCAGCAGTTATAGTAGAGTACATAGCAATCAGCCCCAGCATTTT. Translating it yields CASSYSRVHSNQPQHF.

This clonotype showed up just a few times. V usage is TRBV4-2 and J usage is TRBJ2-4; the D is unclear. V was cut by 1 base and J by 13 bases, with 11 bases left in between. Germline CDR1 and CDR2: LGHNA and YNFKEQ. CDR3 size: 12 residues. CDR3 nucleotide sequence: TGTGCCAGCAGCCAAGGATCCAGAAAACAGTACTTC. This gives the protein CASSQGSRKQYF.